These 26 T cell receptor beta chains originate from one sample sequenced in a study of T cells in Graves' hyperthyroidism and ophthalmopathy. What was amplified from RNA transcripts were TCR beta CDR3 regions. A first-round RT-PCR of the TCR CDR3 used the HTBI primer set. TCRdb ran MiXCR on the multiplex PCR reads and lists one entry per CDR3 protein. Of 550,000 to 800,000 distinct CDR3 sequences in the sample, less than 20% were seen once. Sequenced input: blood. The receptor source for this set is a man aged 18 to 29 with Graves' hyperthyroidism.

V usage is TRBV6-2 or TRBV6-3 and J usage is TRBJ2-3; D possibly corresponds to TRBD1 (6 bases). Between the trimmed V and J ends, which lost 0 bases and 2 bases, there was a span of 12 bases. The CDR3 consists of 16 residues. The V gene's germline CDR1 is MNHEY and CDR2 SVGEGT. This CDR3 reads CASSYSTDRYTDTQYF. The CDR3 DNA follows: TGTGCCAGCAGTTACTCGACGGACAGATACACAGATACGCAGTATTTT.

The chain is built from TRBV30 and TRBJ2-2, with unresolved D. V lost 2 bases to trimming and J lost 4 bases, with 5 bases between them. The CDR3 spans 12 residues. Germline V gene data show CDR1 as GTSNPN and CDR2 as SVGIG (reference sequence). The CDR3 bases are TGTGCCTGGAGTTTAGCCACCGGGGAGCTGTTTTTT. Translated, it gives CAWSLATGELFF.

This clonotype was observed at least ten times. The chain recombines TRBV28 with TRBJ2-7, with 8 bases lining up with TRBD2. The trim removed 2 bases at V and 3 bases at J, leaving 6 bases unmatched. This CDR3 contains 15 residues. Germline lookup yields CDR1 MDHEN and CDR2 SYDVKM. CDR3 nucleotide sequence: TGTGCCAGCAGTTTACCGCGGGAGGCAGACTACGAGCAGTACTTC. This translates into CASSLPREADYEQYF.

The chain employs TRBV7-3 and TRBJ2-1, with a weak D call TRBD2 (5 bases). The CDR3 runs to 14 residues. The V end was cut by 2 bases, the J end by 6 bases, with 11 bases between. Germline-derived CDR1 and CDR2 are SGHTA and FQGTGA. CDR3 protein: CASSLASRGNEQFF. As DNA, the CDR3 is TGTGCCAGCAGCTTAGCCTCACGGGGCAATGAGCAGTTCTTC.

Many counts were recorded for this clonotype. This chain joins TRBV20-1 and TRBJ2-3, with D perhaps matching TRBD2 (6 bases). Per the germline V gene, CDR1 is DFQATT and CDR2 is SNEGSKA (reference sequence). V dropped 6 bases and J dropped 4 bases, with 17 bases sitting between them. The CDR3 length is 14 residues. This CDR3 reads CSAHDGRYADTQYF. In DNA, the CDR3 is TGCAGTGCCCACGACGGGAGATACGCAGATACGCAGTATTTT.

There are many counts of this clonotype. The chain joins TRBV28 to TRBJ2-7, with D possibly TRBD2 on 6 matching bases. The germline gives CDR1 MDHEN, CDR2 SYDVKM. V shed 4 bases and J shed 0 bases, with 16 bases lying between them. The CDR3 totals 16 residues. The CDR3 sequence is CASSSPEEGPSYEQYF. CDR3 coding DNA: TGTGCCAGCAGTTCACCCGAGGAGGGACCCTCCTACGAGCAGTACTTC.

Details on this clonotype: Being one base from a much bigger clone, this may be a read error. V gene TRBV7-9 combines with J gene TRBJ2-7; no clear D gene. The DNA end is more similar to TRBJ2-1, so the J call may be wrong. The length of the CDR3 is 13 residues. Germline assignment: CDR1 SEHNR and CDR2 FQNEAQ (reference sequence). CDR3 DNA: TGTGCCAGCAGCTTCGGCATAGAAGGCGAGCAGTTCTTC. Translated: CASSFGIEGEQFF.

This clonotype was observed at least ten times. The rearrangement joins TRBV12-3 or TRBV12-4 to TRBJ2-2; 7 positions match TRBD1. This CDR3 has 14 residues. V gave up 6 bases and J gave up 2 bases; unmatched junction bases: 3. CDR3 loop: CASRGQANTGELFF. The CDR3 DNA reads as TGTGCCAGCAGAGGACAGGCCAACACCGGGGAGCTGTTTTTT.

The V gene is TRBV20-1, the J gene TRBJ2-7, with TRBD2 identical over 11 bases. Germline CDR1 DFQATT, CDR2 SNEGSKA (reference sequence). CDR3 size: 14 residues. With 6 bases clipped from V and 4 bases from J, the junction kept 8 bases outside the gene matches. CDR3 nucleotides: TGCAGTGCCCAAACTGTAGCGGGAGGGTACGAGCAGTACTTC. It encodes CSAQTVAGGYEQYF.

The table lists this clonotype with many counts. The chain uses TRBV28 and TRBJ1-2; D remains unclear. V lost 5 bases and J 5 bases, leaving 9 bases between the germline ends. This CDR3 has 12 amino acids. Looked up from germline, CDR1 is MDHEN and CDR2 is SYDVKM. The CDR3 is CASSLLFYGYTF. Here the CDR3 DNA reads TGTGCCAGCAGTCTACTCTTTTATGGCTACACCTTC.

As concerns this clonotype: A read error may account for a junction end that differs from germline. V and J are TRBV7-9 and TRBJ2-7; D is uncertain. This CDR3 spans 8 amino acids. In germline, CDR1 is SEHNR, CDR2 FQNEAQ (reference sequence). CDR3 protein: CAVNEQYF. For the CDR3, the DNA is TGTGCGGTGAACGAGCAATACTTC.

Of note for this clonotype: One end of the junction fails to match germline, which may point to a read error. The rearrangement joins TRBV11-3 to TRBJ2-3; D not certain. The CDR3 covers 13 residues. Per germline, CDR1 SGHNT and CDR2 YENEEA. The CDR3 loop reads CASRLARTDTQYF. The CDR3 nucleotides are TGTGCCAGCAGATTAGCCCGCACAGATACGCAGTATTTT.

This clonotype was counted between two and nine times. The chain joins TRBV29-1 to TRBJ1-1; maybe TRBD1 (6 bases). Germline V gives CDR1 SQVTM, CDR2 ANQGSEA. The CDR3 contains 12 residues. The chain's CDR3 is CSAGGANTEAFF. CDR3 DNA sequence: TGCTCGGCCGGGGGCGCAAACACTGAAGCTTTCTTT.

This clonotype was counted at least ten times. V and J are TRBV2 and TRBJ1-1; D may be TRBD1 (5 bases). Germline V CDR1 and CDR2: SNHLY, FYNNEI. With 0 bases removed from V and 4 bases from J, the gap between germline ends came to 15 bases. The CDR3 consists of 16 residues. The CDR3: CASSEAEGLYFTEAFF. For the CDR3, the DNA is TGTGCCAGCAGTGAAGCAGAGGGGCTCTACTTCACTGAAGCTTTCTTT.

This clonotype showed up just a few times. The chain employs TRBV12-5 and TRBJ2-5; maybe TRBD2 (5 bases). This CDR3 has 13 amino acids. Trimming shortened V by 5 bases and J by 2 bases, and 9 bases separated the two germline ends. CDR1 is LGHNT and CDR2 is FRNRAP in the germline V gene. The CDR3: CASGPDLQETQYF. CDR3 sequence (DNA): TGTGCTAGTGGTCCGGACTTACAAGAGACCCAGTACTTC.

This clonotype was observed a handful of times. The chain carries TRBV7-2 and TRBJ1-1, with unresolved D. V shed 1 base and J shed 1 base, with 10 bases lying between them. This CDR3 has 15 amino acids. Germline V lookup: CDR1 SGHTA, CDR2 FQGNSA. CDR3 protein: CASSLGSQRNTEAFF. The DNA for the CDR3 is TGTGCCAGCAGCTTAGGATCTCAGCGGAACACTGAAGCTTTCTTT.

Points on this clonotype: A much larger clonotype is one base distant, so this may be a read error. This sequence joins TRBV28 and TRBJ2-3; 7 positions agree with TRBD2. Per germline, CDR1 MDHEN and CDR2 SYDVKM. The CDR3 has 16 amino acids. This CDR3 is CASSLLGAGDADTRYF. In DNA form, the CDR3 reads TGTGCCAGCAGTCTCCTCGGGGCGGGAGACGCAGATACGCGGTATTTT.

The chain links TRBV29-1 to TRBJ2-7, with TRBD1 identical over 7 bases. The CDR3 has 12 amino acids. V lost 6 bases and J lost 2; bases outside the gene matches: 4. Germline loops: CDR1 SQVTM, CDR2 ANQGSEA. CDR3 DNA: TGCAGCGTCGTAACAGGGGCCTACGAGCAGTACTTC. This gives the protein CSVVTGAYEQYF.

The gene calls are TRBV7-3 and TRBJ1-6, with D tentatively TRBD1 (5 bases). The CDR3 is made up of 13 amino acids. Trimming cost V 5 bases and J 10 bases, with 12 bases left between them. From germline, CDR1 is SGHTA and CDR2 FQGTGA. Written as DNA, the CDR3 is TGTGCCAGCAGCCTGGGGGGAGGCTCACCCCTCCACTTT. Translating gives CASSLGGGSPLHF.

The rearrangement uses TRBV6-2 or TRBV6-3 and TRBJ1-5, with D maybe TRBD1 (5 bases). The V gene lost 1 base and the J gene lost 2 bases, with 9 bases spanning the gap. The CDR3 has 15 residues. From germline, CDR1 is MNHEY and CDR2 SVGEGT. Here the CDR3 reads CASSYYRTRNQPQHF. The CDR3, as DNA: TGTGCCAGCAGTTACTACAGGACACGCAATCAGCCCCAGCATTTT.

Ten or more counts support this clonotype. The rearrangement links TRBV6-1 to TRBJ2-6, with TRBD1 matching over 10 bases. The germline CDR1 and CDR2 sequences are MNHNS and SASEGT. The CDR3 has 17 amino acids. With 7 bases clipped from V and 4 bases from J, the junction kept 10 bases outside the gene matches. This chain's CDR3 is CASTRGTGVLGANVLTF. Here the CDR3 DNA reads TGTGCCAGCACGAGGGGGACAGGGGTCTTAGGGGCCAACGTCCTGACTTTC.

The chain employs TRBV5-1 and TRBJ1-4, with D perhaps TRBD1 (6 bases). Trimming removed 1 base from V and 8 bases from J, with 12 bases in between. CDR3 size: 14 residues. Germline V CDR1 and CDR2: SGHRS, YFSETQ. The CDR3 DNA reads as TGCGCCAGCAGCTTGTCGGGGGGCGTGGAAAAACTGTTTTTT. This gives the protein CASSLSGGVEKLFF.

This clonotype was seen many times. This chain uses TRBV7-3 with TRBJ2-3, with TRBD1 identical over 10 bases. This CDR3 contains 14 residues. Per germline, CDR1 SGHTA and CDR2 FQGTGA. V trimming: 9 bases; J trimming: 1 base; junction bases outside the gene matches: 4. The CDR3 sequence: CASSGTGGTDTQYF. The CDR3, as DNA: TGTGCCAGTAGCGGGACAGGGGGCACAGATACGCAGTATTTT.

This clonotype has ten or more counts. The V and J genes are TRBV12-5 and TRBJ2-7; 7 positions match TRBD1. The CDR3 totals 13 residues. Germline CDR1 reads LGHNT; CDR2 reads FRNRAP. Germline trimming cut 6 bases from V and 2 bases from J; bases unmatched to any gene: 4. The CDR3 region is CASGGDSAYEQYF. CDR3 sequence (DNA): TGTGCTAGTGGGGGGGACAGCGCCTACGAGCAGTACTTC.

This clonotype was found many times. DNA of the CDR3: TGTGCCAGCAGTGAAAGGGGGACAGGGTATGGCTACACCTTC. This codes for CASSERGTGYGYTF. The V and J genes are TRBV25-1 and TRBJ1-2; TRBD1 matches 9 bases. CDR3 length: 14 amino acids. V lost 2 bases and J lost 5; bases outside the gene matches: 3. Germline CDR1 reads MGHDK; CDR2 reads SYGVNS.

This chain's CDR3 is CASTGTRPPYEQYF. Here the CDR3 DNA reads TGTGCCAGCACCGGGACTCGGCCCCCCTACGAGCAGTACTTC. This chain uses TRBV5-6 with TRBJ2-7; possibly TRBD2 for D (6 bases). V was shortened by 6 bases and J by 2 bases, with 15 bases between the two germline ends. This CDR3 comprises 14 residues. The germline V gene has CDR1 SGHDT and CDR2 YYEEEE.